One sample yielded the 21 T cell receptor beta chains listed below, sequenced in a study of beta chain features in type 1 diabetes. The isolated RNA, all of it, was reverse transcribed, so expressed TCRB transcripts were what got sequenced. Clones were read by immunoSEQ multiplex PCR, and TCRdb kept only the in-frame ones, dropping some. The sample consists of hundreds of thousands of clones, approximately 10% of them appearing once. The sample comprised naive CD4+ T cells from blood. These TCRs come from a woman under 30 in good health.

A few counts support this clone. This chain links TRBV11-2 with TRBJ2-1, with D uncertain. V dropped 5 bases and J dropped 9 bases, with 14 bases sitting between them. CDR1 is SGHAT, CDR2 FQNNGV, per germline. CDR3 length equals 13 residues. In DNA, the CDR3 is TGTGCCAGCAGCCCTGGTACACGCCTTGAGCAGTTCTTC. This sequence encodes CASSPGTRLEQFF.

The gene calls are TRBV9 and TRBJ2-7; possibly TRBD1 or TRBD2 for D (5 bases each). The CDR3 contains 14 residues. Deletions cut 0 bases from V and 6 bases from J, with 13 bases between. Germline values: CDR1 SGDLS, CDR2 YYNGEE. The CDR3 protein is CASSVGGTASEQYF. The CDR3 region has the DNA TGTGCCAGCAGCGTAGGAGGGACCGCCTCCGAGCAGTACTTC.

As DNA, the CDR3 is TGTGCCAGCAGCTTAGAGACGGTGAACACGTATGGCTACACCTTC. Protein sequence: CASSLETVNTYGYTF. This sequence joins TRBV7-9 and TRBJ1-2; D remains ambiguous. The ends were cut back, 1 base at V and 5 bases at J, with 14 bases in the middle. The germline gives CDR1 SEHNR, CDR2 FQNEAQ (reference sequence). The CDR3 totals 15 residues. Using reference TRBV7-9 and TRBJ1-2 for the parts outside the CDR3, the full variable domain is DTGVSQNPRHKITKRGQNVTFRCDPISEHNRLYWYRQTLGQGPEFLTYFQNEAQLEKSRLLSDRFSAERPKGSFSTLEIQRTEQGDSAMYLCASSLETVNTYGYTFGSGTRLTVV.

This chain links TRBV25-1 with TRBJ2-4; possibly TRBD2 for D (5 bases). CDR3 length equals 15 residues. Germline lookup yields CDR1 MGHDK and CDR2 SYGVNS. V was shortened by 6 bases and J by 3 bases, with 15 bases between the two germline ends. CDR3 sequence (DNA): TGTGCCAGCAGATCGTCAAGGGCGGGCAAAAACATTCAGTACTTC. Its protein is CASRSSRAGKNIQYF. Based on the CDR3 plus reference TRBV25-1 and TRBJ2-4, the full variable domain is EADIYQTPRYLVIGTGKKITLECSQTMGHDKMYWYQQDPGMELHLIHYSYGVNSTEKGDLSSESTVSRIRTEHFPLTLESARPSHTSQYLCASRSSRAGKNIQYFGAGTRLSVL.

The J gene is TRBJ1-1, the V gene TRBV29-1; D remains ambiguous. In germline, CDR1 is SQVTM, CDR2 ANQGSEA. V lost 7 bases and J lost 5, with 11 bases in between. The CDR3 sequence is 11 residues long. The CDR3 DNA reads TGCAGCGCCGGATCTGGGACTGAAGCTTTCTTT. Translating gives CSAGSGTEAFF.

The gene calls are TRBV7-9 and TRBJ2-3, with unresolved D. Trimming pared 5 bases from V and 1 base from J, leaving 13 bases between. Per germline, CDR1 SEHNR and CDR2 FQNEAQ (reference sequence). This CDR3 has 15 residues. The CDR3, as DNA: TGTGCCAGCAGCAAGTATGGCGGAGGCACAGATACGCAGTATTTT. Translating it yields CASSKYGGGTDTQYF.

The chain links TRBV28 to TRBJ2-2, with a weak D call TRBD1 (6 bases). The germline CDR1 and CDR2 sequences are MDHEN and SYDVKM. The CDR3 is 14 residues long. V was shortened by 6 bases and J by 5 bases, with 13 bases between the two germline ends. The CDR3 region has the DNA TGTGCCAGCAGCCTCCCAGGGGCAACCGGGGAGCTGTTTTTT. Translated: CASSLPGATGELFF.

The sample holds a few counts of this clone. This chain joins TRBV9 and TRBJ2-7; no reliable D call. The ends were cut back, 1 base at V and 6 bases at J, with 11 bases in the middle. There are 13 residues in the CDR3. The V gene's germline CDR1 is SGDLS and CDR2 YYNGEE. The CDR3 is CASSVTPSSEQYF. The DNA for the CDR3 is TGTGCCAGCAGCGTAACCCCCTCTTCCGAGCAGTACTTC.

There are a few counts of this clone. The chain recombines TRBV29-1 with TRBJ2-7; 7 bases line up with TRBD2. This CDR3 is built from 12 residues. Germline lookup yields CDR1 SQVTM and CDR2 ANQGSEA. J was trimmed by 4 bases and V by 7 bases; bases with no gene match: 7. DNA of the CDR3: TGCAGCGCCGATTCGGGAGGATACGAGCAGTACTTC. It translates to CSADSGGYEQYF.

This clone has just a few counts. The chain is built from TRBV7-9 and TRBJ2-2; the D is unclear. This CDR3 comprises 13 residues. The V end lost 3 bases, the J end lost 5 bases, and 7 bases lay between the germline ends. Germline V gives CDR1 SEHNR, CDR2 FQNEAQ (reference sequence). CDR3 sequence reads: CASSFKRTGELFF. In DNA, the CDR3 is TGTGCCAGCAGCTTTAAACGGACCGGGGAGCTGTTTTTT.

The rearrangement uses TRBV9 and TRBJ2-1, with D perhaps TRBD1 (5 bases). V lost 2 bases, J lost 8 bases, and 17 bases lay in between. CDR3 length: 15 amino acids. CDR1 SGDLS and CDR2 YYNGEE come from the germline V gene. CDR3 region: CASSVDRTLQDEQFF. In DNA form, the CDR3 reads TGTGCCAGCAGCGTCGATCGGACACTTCAGGATGAGCAGTTCTTC.

CDR3 residues: CASSPQGAGTEAFF. CDR3 bases: TGTGCCAGCAGCCCCCAGGGGGCTGGGACTGAAGCTTTCTTT. The chain employs TRBV7-2 and TRBJ1-1, with 8 positions matching TRBD1. The V gene end was trimmed by 5 bases and the J gene end by 5 bases; junction bases not matched to a gene: 7. CDR3 length equals 14 residues. Germline-derived CDR1 and CDR2 are SGHTA and FQGNSA.

This clone was observed a handful of times. This sequence joins TRBV18 and TRBJ1-4, with no clear D. There are 12 residues in the CDR3. The V gene lost 2 bases and the J gene lost 6 bases, with 4 bases spanning the gap. Looked up from germline, CDR1 is KGHSH and CDR2 is LQKENI. CDR3 amino acids: CASSPGDEKLFF. The CDR3 nucleotides are TGTGCCAGCTCACCAGGAGATGAAAAACTGTTTTTT.

The chain uses TRBV7-2 and TRBJ2-5; D could derive from TRBD1 or TRBD2 (5 bases each). The J call may be faulty, since TRBJ2-7 better matches the DNA end. Germline CDR1 SGHTA, CDR2 FQGNSA. This CDR3 spans 14 amino acids. For the CDR3, the DNA is TGTGCCAGCAGCCGGGGCCGAACGGGGTACGAGCAGTACTTC. Amino acids: CASSRGRTGYEQYF.

The genes are TRBV5-1 and TRBJ1-2, with D perhaps matching TRBD1 (5 bases). V was cut by 1 base and J by 4 bases, with 11 bases left in between. This CDR3 comprises 14 residues. Germline CDR1 SGHRS, CDR2 YFSETQ. CDR3: CASSLHGASYGYTF. The CDR3 nucleotides read TGCGCCAGCAGCTTGCACGGGGCCAGCTATGGCTACACCTTC.

This clone was counted only a few times. The CDR3 loop is CASSSGSLGGETQYF. The CDR3 bases are TGTGCCAGCAGCTCGGGGTCCCTGGGGGGAGAGACCCAGTACTTC. This rearrangement joins TRBV7-6 to TRBJ2-5, with TRBD2 as a possible D gene (6 bases). V gave up 4 bases and J gave up 4 bases, with 16 bases separating them. Per germline, CDR1 SGHVS and CDR2 FNYEAQ. CDR3 size: 15 residues.

In this sample, this clone turned up a few times. V and J are TRBV4-1 and TRBJ2-5; D is unresolved. Germline lookup yields CDR1 MGHRA and CDR2 YSYEKL. The V end lost 1 base, the J end lost 0 bases, and 6 bases lay between the germline ends. This CDR3 region has 14 residues. This CDR3 reads CASSQGPNQETQYF. The DNA of the CDR3 is TGCGCCAGCAGCCAAGGCCCCAACCAAGAGACCCAGTACTTC.

This clone was counted a single time. The gene calls are TRBV4-1 and TRBJ2-1, with D perhaps assigned TRBD1 or TRBD2 (5 bases each). With 3 bases removed from V and 0 bases from J, the gap between germline ends came to 15 bases. Germline CDR1 and CDR2: MGHRA and YSYEKL. The CDR3 loop spans 17 amino acids. The CDR3 loop is CASSHPLGDPSYNEQFF. The CDR3 coding sequence is TGCGCCAGCAGCCATCCCCTAGGGGACCCCTCCTACAATGAGCAGTTCTTC.

This clone came up a few times. The chain carries TRBV7-2 and TRBJ2-5, with a weak D call TRBD2 (5 bases). The V gene lost 8 bases and the J gene lost 3 bases, with 13 bases spanning the gap. The germline gives CDR1 SGHTA, CDR2 FQGNSA. The CDR3 is made up of 13 amino acids. This CDR3 reads CASLQPGKETQYF. CDR3 in DNA: TGTGCCAGCCTCCAACCCGGGAAAGAGACCCAGTACTTC.

This clone was counted between two and nine times. The CDR3 DNA reads as TGTGCCAGCAGCTCAGGCACTGAAGCTTTCTTT. It specifies CASSSGTEAFF. J is TRBJ1-1 and V is TRBV21-1; TRBD1, the table's D call, lacks a check against the DNA. TRBV21-1 is labeled a pseudogene. This CDR3 contains 11 residues.

This chain joins TRBV4-3 and TRBJ2-1; 9 positions match TRBD1. Germline loops: CDR1 LGHNA, CDR2 YSLEER. This CDR3 is built from 15 residues. V dropped 0 bases and J dropped 8; count of bases not matched to a gene: 5. CDR3: CASSQDQDRGDEQFF. The CDR3 DNA reads TGCGCCAGCAGCCAAGATCAGGACAGGGGCGATGAGCAGTTCTTC.